The rows below give T cell receptor beta chains drawn from one sample of a study of beta chain features in type 1 diabetes. Libraries were prepared by immunoSEQ multiplex PCR; TCRdb keeps only in-frame clonotypes and omits some of them. In the table there are about 650,000 clones, around 12% of which are singletons. Specimen: naive CD4+ T cells from blood. The origin of the receptors is a young man with type 1 diabetes. Both conserved end residues are part of each CDR3. The size entry is marked missing in some rows and otherwise reads once, few, many or a size class.

clone_size,j_call,v_call,cdr3_aa
NA,TRBJ1-1,TRBV9,CASSAMKGNTEAFF
NA,TRBJ2-1,TRBV4-2,CASSRPHVGNEQFF
NA,TRBJ1-4,TRBV10-3,CAISERRVATNEKLFF
NA,TRBJ1-5,TRBV19,CASSIDRTPGGNQPQHF
few,TRBJ2-6,TRBV5-1,CASSRGLSGANVLTF
NA,TRBJ1-5,TRBV19,CASSKWTGSNQPQHF
few,TRBJ1-2,TRBV18,CASSPGVGGYTF
NA,TRBJ1-5,TRBV4-3,CASSQDRGARSQPQHF
NA,TRBJ2-2,TRBV9,CASSARPGLGTGELFF
NA,TRBJ2-1,TRBV7-2,CASSGESSSVAEQFF
once,TRBJ2-2,TRBV9,CASSPPLSANTGELFF
NA,TRBJ2-1,TRBV30,CAWSDASASSYNEQFF
few,TRBJ1-1,TRBV5-1,CASSLGRAVDTEAFF
few,TRBJ2-5,TRBV5-6,CASSLQRETQYF
few,TRBJ2-1,TRBV19,CASSMTTSGGSIWNEQFF
NA,TRBJ1-6,TRBV4-3,CASSQGQGATPLHF
NA,TRBJ1-5,TRBV18,CASSPGTGEHQPQHF
NA,TRBJ2-5,TRBV7-2,CASSPPGIEETQYF
few,TRBJ2-7,TRBV30,CAWSVQGGQYF
few,TRBJ2-7,TRBV2,CASSGSYEQYF
NA,TRBJ2-1,TRBV7-7,CASSLVAGGFNEQFF
few,TRBJ2-7,TRBV2,CASKGTRSTHYEQYF
few,TRBJ2-5,TRBV19,CASSLRGHRQETQYF
few,TRBJ1-2,TRBV28,CASSKQGIANYGYTF
few,TRBJ2-3,TRBV5-6,CASSLTENTQYF
few,TRBJ2-7,TRBV18,CASSPGTVYEQYF
few,TRBJ2-1,TRBV25-1,CASSDPGGSDEQFF
NA,TRBJ2-2,TRBV2,CASNSGGANTGELFF
few,TRBJ1-4,TRBV19,CASSRDATNEKLFF
NA,TRBJ2-7,TRBV5-1,CASSLFHEQYF
NA,TRBJ2-1,TRBV5-4,CASRLGQGAYNEQFF